This T cell receptor beta chain was profiled in a study of chronic HIV infection and antiretroviral therapy. Per germline, CDR1 SGHTA and CDR2 FQGTGA. The ends were cut back, 2 bases at V and 4 bases at J, with 17 bases in the middle. This CDR3 has 16 amino acids. One entry per CDR3 protein, called by TCRdb with MiXCR from the 5' RACE reads. The table lists 30,000 to 45,000 distinct CDR3 sequences, roughly 8.8% of them singletons. The sequence was collected from an adult who had HIV and had not received antiretroviral therapy, or was an uninfected healthy control (not recorded which). The chain has TRBV7-3 and TRBJ1-1, with D possibly being TRBD1 (5 bases). Material: peripheral blood. The CDR3 protein is CASSLWYMGESTEAFF. In nucleotides, the CDR3 is TGTGCCAGCAGCTTATGGTACATGGGGGAGAGCACTGAAGCTTTCTTT.